Below, 10 T cell receptor beta chains from the same sample are listed, as sequenced in a study of cytomegalovirus exposure and HLA in healthy donors. Vbeta (60) and Jbeta (13) primers were used in the PCR. The protocol was immunoSEQ multiplex PCR, while the TCRdb copy is restricted to in-frame clones and leaves out a portion. The sample includes about 110,000 clones, over 70% of them seen just once. What was sequenced was PBMCs. These receptors were collected from a male donor in good health and CMV-seropositive.

A few counts support this clone. This sequence joins TRBV4-1 and TRBJ1-1; 8 bases line up with TRBD1. Trimming removed 2 bases from V and 4 bases from J; junction bases left unmatched: 15. The germline V gene encodes CDR1 MGHRA and CDR2 YSYEKL. The CDR3 contains 18 residues. CDR3 amino acids: CASSQRTGLGSLGTEAFF. CDR3 in DNA: TGCGCCAGCAGCCAAAGGACAGGGCTAGGTAGTTTAGGCACTGAAGCTTTCTTT.

The chain is built from TRBV6-6 and TRBJ2-7; 10 positions match TRBD1. Germline V gives CDR1 MNHNY, CDR2 SVGAGI (reference sequence). The CDR3 is made up of 14 amino acids. With 6 bases clipped from V and 3 bases from J, the junction kept 5 bases outside the gene matches. The CDR3 DNA reads TGTGCCAGCAGGACCGGGACAGGGGTCTACGAGCAGTACTTC. Translation gives CASRTGTGVYEQYF.

The V gene is TRBV28, the J gene TRBJ1-1, with D tentatively TRBD1 (5 bases). Germline values: CDR1 MDHEN, CDR2 SYDVKM. The V end lost 2 bases, the J end lost 2 bases, and 15 bases lay between the germline ends. The CDR3 has 16 amino acids. This CDR3 reads CASSLTARAINTEAFF. CDR3 nucleotide sequence: TGTGCCAGCAGTTTAACGGCCAGGGCCATAAACACTGAAGCTTTCTTT.

V and J are TRBV6-5 and TRBJ1-5, with D possibly TRBD1 on 6 matching bases. The germline V gene has CDR1 MNHEY and CDR2 SVGAGI. V was shortened by 2 bases and J by 6 bases, with 14 bases between the two germline ends. The CDR3 spans 15 residues. The chain's CDR3 is CASSYTTGFGQPQHF. The CDR3 coding sequence is TGTGCCAGCAGTTACACTACAGGGTTTGGTCAGCCCCAGCATTTT.

This chain joins TRBV5-4 and TRBJ1-4; a weak D match, TRBD1 (5 bases). This CDR3 is built from 17 residues. Per germline, CDR1 SGHNT and CDR2 YYREEE (reference sequence). The V gene lost 4 bases and the J gene lost 2 bases, with 18 bases spanning the gap. The CDR3 sequence: CASSPFTGPGTNEKLFF. The CDR3 nucleotides are TGTGCCAGCAGCCCTTTTACAGGCCCAGGGACTAATGAAAAACTGTTTTTT.

V gene TRBV6-1 combines with J gene TRBJ1-5; D gene ambiguous. Trimming cost V 6 bases and J 2 bases, with 11 bases left between them. This CDR3 comprises 14 residues. Germline V gene sequence: CDR1 MNHNS, CDR2 SASEGT. CDR3 region: CASSSERGNQPQHF. The DNA of the CDR3 is TGTGCCAGCAGCTCAGAGCGGGGCAATCAGCCCCAGCATTTT.

The chain carries TRBV28 and TRBJ1-2, with TRBD1 as a possible D gene (6 bases). The CDR3 consists of 13 residues. V lost 7 bases and J 7 bases, leaving 16 bases between the germline ends. Germline lookup yields CDR1 MDHEN and CDR2 SYDVKM. CDR3 sequence (DNA): TGTGCCAGCATGGACAGCGTCCTCGGTGGCTACACCTTC. Residues: CASMDSVLGGYTF.

The chain joins TRBV5-4 to TRBJ1-4; no reliable D call. Trimming left V 0 bases short and J 0 bases short, with 6 bases between. This CDR3 comprises 15 residues. CDR1 SGHNT and CDR2 YYREEE come from the germline V gene (reference sequence). The CDR3 protein is CASSLDPATNEKLFF. The CDR3 DNA reads TGTGCCAGCAGCTTGGATCCAGCAACTAATGAAAAACTGTTTTTT. Complete variable domain (other parts from reference TRBV5-4 and TRBJ1-4): ETGVTQSPTHLIKTRGQQVTLRCSSQSGHNTVSWYQQALGQGPQFIFQYYREEENGRGNFPPRFSGLQFPNYSSELNVNALELDDSALYLCASSLDPATNEKLFFGSGTQLSVL.

CDR3 in amino acids: CASSKPSGFKPHEQYF. CDR3 sequence (DNA): TGTGCCAGCAGCAAGCCGTCAGGGTTCAAGCCCCACGAGCAGTACTTC. The chain is built from TRBV5-6 and TRBJ2-7; possible D gene TRBD1, 5 bases. The CDR3 extends over 16 amino acids. V lost 4 bases and J 5 bases, leaving 22 bases between the germline ends. Germline V gene data show CDR1 as SGHDT and CDR2 as YYEEEE.

This sequence joins TRBV30 and TRBJ1-1; 7 bases line up with TRBD1. The trim removed 5 bases at V and 11 bases at J, leaving 20 bases unmatched. From germline, CDR1 is GTSNPN and CDR2 SVGIG (reference sequence). The length of the CDR3 is 15 residues. This CDR3 reads CAWERDTHSARGAFF. The CDR3 DNA reads TGTGCCTGGGAACGGGACACTCATTCCGCCAGGGGGGCTTTCTTT.